These T cell receptor beta chains were read from a single sample in a study of vaccination and CD4 T cells after COVID-19. Each CDR3 protein is one row after TCRdb ran MiXCR on the PCR reads. The sample has over 10,000 distinct CDR3 sequences, about 40% seen once. Antigen specificity for these receptors is unknown. Sequencing was performed on CD4+ T cells from blood, cultured in vitro, taken after SARS-CoV-2 vaccination. These receptors were obtained from a human donor who had recovered from COVID-19. The conserved cysteine and the conserved F or W are not part of the CDR3 here. Each record gives: V gene, CDR3 protein.

v_call: TRBV20-1; cdr3_aa: SAKWGGASNTGELF
v_call: TRBV19; cdr3_aa: ASSKGARQPQH
v_call: TRBV10-3; cdr3_aa: AISDPRVGYGYT
v_call: TRBV29-1; cdr3_aa: SVEGAGTEAF
v_call: TRBV7-9; cdr3_aa: ASSLEFGGRDSPLH
v_call: TRBV20-1; cdr3_aa: SARDRGTGNTIY
v_call: TRBV6-1; cdr3_aa: ASSRPNRAGANVLT
v_call: TRBV18; cdr3_aa: ASSPLSGRALEQY
v_call: TRBV28; cdr3_aa: ASSQNTLGTKNLEAF
v_call: TRBV7-2; cdr3_aa: ASSQDRGVRRDT
v_call: TRBV6-5; cdr3_aa: ASSYSPGSYEQY
v_call: TRBV7-3; cdr3_aa: ASSAAPDRGGTQY
v_call: TRBV30; cdr3_aa: AWSVLTGTGGEAF
v_call: TRBV19; cdr3_aa: ASSMLKGATDTQY
v_call: TRBV30; cdr3_aa: AWVNTEAF
v_call: TRBV6-1; cdr3_aa: ASSESSIYNEQF
v_call: TRBV11-2; cdr3_aa: ASSTGPNQPQH
v_call: TRBV5-1; cdr3_aa: ASSPGQGATDTQY
v_call: TRBV27; cdr3_aa: ASSPSPTYEQY
v_call: TRBV28; cdr3_aa: ASSLGQGVGYT
v_call: TRBV21-1; cdr3_aa: ASSNPTGRSRQPQH
v_call: TRBV6-4; cdr3_aa: ASSTTEGSADTQY
v_call: TRBV6-1; cdr3_aa: ASSEGTGQGREAF
v_call: TRBV11-3; cdr3_aa: ASSSPRDKGTEAF
v_call: TRBV4-1; cdr3_aa: ASSQEGQSAHSNQPQH
v_call: TRBV19; cdr3_aa: ASSIRGNRGEVKAF
v_call: TRBV6-2/TRBV6-3; cdr3_aa: ASSPDRSPDTQY
v_call: TRBV20-1; cdr3_aa: SAKKPGSNTEAF
v_call: TRBV6-4; cdr3_aa: ASSVESGSPYEQY
v_call: TRBV20-1; cdr3_aa: SARDAGGAYEQY
v_call: TRBV6-2/TRBV6-3; cdr3_aa: ASSLGRSYEQY
v_call: TRBV6-5; cdr3_aa: ASSYGQSTDTQY